These T cell receptor beta chains were read from a single sample in a study of T cells in Graves' hyperthyroidism and ophthalmopathy. TCRdb independently ran MiXCR on the multiplex PCR reads; one entry per CDR3 protein. The top ten hold roughly 30% of the sample, which has hundreds of thousands of distinct CDR3 sequences, around a third seen once. Material: blood. Source of these receptors: a woman aged 40 to 50 with Graves' hyperthyroidism. Each CDR3 is given without its conserved first and last residue.

>TRBV19|TRBJ2-7
ASTAGSDSYEQY
>TRBV7-2|TRBJ2-7
ASSSSGTYEQY
>TRBV20-1|TRBJ2-5
SAPQGYQY
>TRBV7-2|TRBJ2-7
ASSPAHTYEQY
>TRBV12-3/TRBV12-4|TRBJ1-5
ASSVDRLNQHQH
>TRBV5-1|TRBJ2-2
ASSFKTGVTGELF
>TRBV20-1|TRBJ2-2
SAMTANTGELF
>TRBV6-5|TRBJ2-7
ASSALGSYEQY
>TRBV6-1|TRBJ2-2
ASSVGTGKDGELF
>TRBV9|TRBJ1-5
ASSGGGSQPQH
>TRBV7-3|TRBJ1-1
ASSSQGAEKAF
>TRBV29-1|TRBJ2-5
SVEFRTREETQY
>TRBV30|TRBJ1-2
ASSVLGQFGGYT
>TRBV7-7|TRBJ2-5
ASSYLQGIGETQY
>TRBV12-3/TRBV12-4|TRBJ1-4
ASSTRTGGGEKLF
>TRBV6-5|TRBJ1-5
ASSHSLGNQPQH
>TRBV20-1|TRBJ2-5
SATRMGTSGRSWQETQY
>TRBV5-1|TRBJ1-3
ASSSRGTNSGNTIY
>TRBV20-1|TRBJ1-1
SAKTVNTEAF
>TRBV29-1|TRBJ1-1
SVRRGFDTEAF
>TRBV28|TRBJ1-5
ASYLGLGGSNQPQH
>TRBV20-1|TRBJ2-5
SAGGQVDQETQY
>TRBV11-2|TRBJ2-7
ASSPPGRGAYEQY
>TRBV12-3/TRBV12-4|TRBJ1-2
ASRTKDRVGDGYT
>TRBV4-3|TRBJ1-1
ASSQGPGGFGAF
>TRBV12-3/TRBV12-4|TRBJ1-2
ASSSNRGVHGYT
>TRBV25-1|TRBJ2-7
ASSGGQGYNEQY
>TRBV29-1|TRBJ1-2
SVEDSLPGYT
>TRBV7-2|TRBJ2-2
ASSSQHTGELF
>TRBV12-3/TRBV12-4|TRBJ1-3
ASSAQGATGNTIY
>TRBV19|TRBJ1-2
ASSIFQNYGYT
>TRBV20-1|TRBJ1-6
SARDRDKFFSPLH
>TRBV7-2|TRBJ2-5
ASSSTLWEVRETQY
>TRBV2|TRBJ1-2
ASNPRGGDYGYT
>TRBV19|TRBJ1-1
ASTDGYGNTEAF
>TRBV15|TRBJ1-2
ATSRDSGTAYGYT
>TRBV2|TRBJ1-5
ASSYATGNQPQH
>TRBV7-9|TRBJ1-1
ASSLRQAALSREAF
>TRBV19|TRBJ1-5
ASSTRWTGRGQPQH
>TRBV15|TRBJ1-5
ATSTSMGVGNQPQH
>TRBV9|TRBJ1-2
ASSPIRGDSHT